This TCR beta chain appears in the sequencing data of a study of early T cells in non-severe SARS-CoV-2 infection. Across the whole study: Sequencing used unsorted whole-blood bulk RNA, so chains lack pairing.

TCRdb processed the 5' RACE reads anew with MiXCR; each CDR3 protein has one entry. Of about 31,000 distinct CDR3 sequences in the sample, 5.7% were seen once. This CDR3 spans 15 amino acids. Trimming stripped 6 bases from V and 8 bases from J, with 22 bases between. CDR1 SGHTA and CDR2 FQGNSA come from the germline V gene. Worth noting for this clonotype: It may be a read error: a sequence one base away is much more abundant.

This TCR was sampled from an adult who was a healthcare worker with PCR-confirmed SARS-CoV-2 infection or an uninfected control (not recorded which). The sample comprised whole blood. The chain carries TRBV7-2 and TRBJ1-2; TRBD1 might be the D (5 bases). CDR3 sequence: CASSSLPTGGVGYTF. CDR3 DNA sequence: TGTGCCAGCAGTTCTCTACCCACAGGCGGGGTAGGCTACACCTTC.